This TCR beta chain was retrieved from a study of T cell responses to AZD1222 COVID-19 vaccine (dated by TCRdb to 2020 to 2022). In the study overall: TCR sequencing covered 230 or so trial participants: about 210 given two doses of AZD1222 and 26 given two doses of MenACWY control vaccine. Trial participants were enrolled into age subgroups of 18-55, 56-69 and 70-plus years, which contained roughly 140, 27 and 60 TCR-sequenced participants, respectively.

Sample time point, as interpreted from the label and publication: about 28 days (+/-7) after the second vaccine dose. AZD1222 recipients with second doses at about 4 weeks or about 12 weeks were pooled, because spike-specific TCR depth and breadth did not differ between schedules. Samples from vaccinated people were obtained from the UK trials COV001 and COV002, which included a single-blind randomized controlled phase 2/3 trial of AZD1222 (ChAdOx1 nCoV-19) in healthy adults. For TCRbeta chain sequencing, PBMC samples were collected from trial participants at day 0 and at day 28 after the second dose. What the authors observed across the whole study: Vaccine-associated CD4 TCRs spanned the whole spike protein, with dominant responses in regions 160-218 and 743-854. Spike-specific TCR breadth and depth rose significantly after two AZD1222 doses compared with day 0 and with MenACWY recipients. In the small 56-69-year group, the increase in depth fell short of significance, most likely because of low power. Most participants were white British and females outnumbered males, and the authors suggested that clonal diversity may have been underestimated. Only a handful of AZD1222 recipients were SARS-CoV-2 seropositive at baseline, limiting conclusions about previously exposed vaccinees. Reportedly, close to half of the unique spike-specific TCRs recognized epitopes lying outside the regions that are mutated in the B.1.351 and B.1.1.7 variants. Because no samples from the day 14 peak response were available, repertoires could be characterized only after the peak T cell response.

The CDR3 regions of human TCRbeta chains were analyzed by immunosequencing. Under the source paper's analysis protocol: Repertoire TCRs were matched against a reference library of SARS-CoV-2-specific TCRs generated with the MIRA antigen-specificity platform. Breadth was defined as the fraction of unique TCRs that were SARS-CoV-2-associated. Depth was defined as the fraction of total T cells that were SARS-CoV-2-associated. Using the MIRA data, each spike-specific TCR was assigned both to the spike region to which the TCR was reactive and to a CD4 or CD8 class. Log10-transformed breadth and depth values were compared by one-way ANOVA with Sidak's multiple comparisons tests. This immuneACCESS table, as held by TCRdb, lists in-frame sequences with V and J called but not all clones. Of the missing ones, under half trace to an unresolved V gene in checked studies; the others have no known cause. V and J calls and clone size are given by that table; D and trimming were obtained from the DNA. Present in this sample are 170,000 or so clones, around 90% of which were seen just once. Jointly, the top ten make up more than 9% of the sample.

The CDR1 and CDR2 encoded by the germline V gene are MGHRA and YSYEKL. V gives up 0 bases and J gives up 0 bases, and the segment between their germline ends measures 12 bases. The CDR3 goes from the cysteine to the phenylalanine over 18 residues. This entry keeps only the CDR3 DNA: 54 bases, framed from base 1. Remarks on this clone: It lacks a known antigen. The sample holds no much larger clone one base away, and base qualities are not on file.

This receptor chain uses TRBV4-1 and TRBJ1-6; the D gene is perhaps TRBD1, from 6 matching bases. Specimen: peripheral blood, collected 28 days after the second AZD1222 dose. This TCR was sampled from an adult who received the AZD1222 COVID-19 vaccine. Read as DNA, the sequence is TGCGCCAGCAGCCAAGATCAGGGGCCCTTCTCCTATAATTCACCCCTCCACTTT. This sequence encodes CASSQDQGPFSYNSPLHF.